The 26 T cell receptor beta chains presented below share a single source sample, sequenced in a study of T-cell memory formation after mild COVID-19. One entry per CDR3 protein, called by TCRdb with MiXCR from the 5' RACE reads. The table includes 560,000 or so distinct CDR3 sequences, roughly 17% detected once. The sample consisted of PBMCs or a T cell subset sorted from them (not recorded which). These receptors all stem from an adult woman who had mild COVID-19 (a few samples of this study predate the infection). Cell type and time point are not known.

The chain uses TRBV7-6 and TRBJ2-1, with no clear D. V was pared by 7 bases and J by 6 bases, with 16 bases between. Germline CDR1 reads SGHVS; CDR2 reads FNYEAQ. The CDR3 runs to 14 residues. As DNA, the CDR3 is TGTGCCAGCAACCCGCGCGGTTTGGGCAATGAGCAGTTCTTC. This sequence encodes CASNPRGLGNEQFF.

CDR3 in DNA: TGCGCCAGCAGCGCCCGACTAGCGGGAGCGACAGATACGCAGTATTTT. It translates to CASSARLAGATDTQYF. The rearrangement uses TRBV5-1 and TRBJ2-3; 12 bases are shared with TRBD2. CDR1 is SGHRS and CDR2 is YFSETQ in the germline V gene. There are 16 residues in the CDR3. The V gene end was trimmed by 4 bases and the J gene end by 3 bases; junction bases not matched to a gene: 6.

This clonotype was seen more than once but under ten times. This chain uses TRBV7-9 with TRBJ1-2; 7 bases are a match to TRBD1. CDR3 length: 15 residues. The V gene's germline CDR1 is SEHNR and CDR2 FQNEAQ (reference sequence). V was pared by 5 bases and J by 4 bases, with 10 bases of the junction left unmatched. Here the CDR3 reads CASSPGRQGVYGYTF. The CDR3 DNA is TGTGCCAGCAGCCCAGGTCGGCAGGGGGTCTATGGCTACACCTTC. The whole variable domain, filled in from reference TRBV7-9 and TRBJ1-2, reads DTGVSQNPRHKITKRGQNVTFRCDPISEHNRLYWYRQTLGQGPEFLTYFQNEAQLEKSRLLSDRFSAERPKGSFSTLEIQRTEQGDSAMYLCASSPGRQGVYGYTFGSGTRLTVV.

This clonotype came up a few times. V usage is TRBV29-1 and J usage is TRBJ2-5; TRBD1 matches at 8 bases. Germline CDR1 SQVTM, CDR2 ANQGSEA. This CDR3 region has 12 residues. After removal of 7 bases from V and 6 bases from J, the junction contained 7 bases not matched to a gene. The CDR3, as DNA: TGCAGCGAAAAGACAGGGGTAAAGACCCAGTACTTC. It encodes CSEKTGVKTQYF.

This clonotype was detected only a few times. In DNA, the CDR3 is TGTGCCTGGAGTATAACCCGGACAACAGATAGCAATCAGCCCCAGCATTTT. It codes for CAWSITRTTDSNQPQHF. The chain uses TRBV30 and TRBJ1-5; a possible D gene is TRBD1 (5 bases). The germline V and J ends were trimmed by 2 bases and 0 bases, with 17 bases remaining between them. This CDR3 has 17 amino acids. Per the germline V gene, CDR1 is GTSNPN and CDR2 is SVGIG (reference sequence).

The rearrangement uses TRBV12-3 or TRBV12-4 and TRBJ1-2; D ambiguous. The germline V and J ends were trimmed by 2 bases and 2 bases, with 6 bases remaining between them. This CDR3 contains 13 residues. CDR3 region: CASSLMANYGYTF. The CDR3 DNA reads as TGTGCCAGCAGTTTAATGGCCAACTATGGCTACACCTTC.

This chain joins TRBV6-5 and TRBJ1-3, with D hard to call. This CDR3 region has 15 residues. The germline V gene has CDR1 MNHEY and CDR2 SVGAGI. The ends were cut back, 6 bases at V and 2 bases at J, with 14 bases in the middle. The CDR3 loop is CASRQAGSAGNTIYF. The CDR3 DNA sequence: TGTGCCAGCAGGCAAGCGGGGTCAGCTGGAAACACCATATATTTT.

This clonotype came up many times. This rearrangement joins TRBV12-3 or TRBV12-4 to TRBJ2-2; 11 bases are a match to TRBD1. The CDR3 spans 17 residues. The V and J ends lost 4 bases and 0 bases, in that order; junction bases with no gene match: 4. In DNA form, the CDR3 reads TGTGCCAGCAGTTGGGACAGGGGGGACCCGAACACCGGGGAGCTGTTTTTT. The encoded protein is CASSWDRGDPNTGELFF.

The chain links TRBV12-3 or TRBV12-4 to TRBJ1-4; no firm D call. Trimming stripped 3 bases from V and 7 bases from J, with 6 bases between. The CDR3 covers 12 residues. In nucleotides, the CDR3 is TGTGCCAGCAGTTTCGAAGGTGAAAAACTGTTTTTT. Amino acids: CASSFEGEKLFF.

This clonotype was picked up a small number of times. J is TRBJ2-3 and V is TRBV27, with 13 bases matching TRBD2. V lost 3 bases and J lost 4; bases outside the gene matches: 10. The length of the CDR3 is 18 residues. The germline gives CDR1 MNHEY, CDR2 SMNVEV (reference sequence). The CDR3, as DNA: TGTGCCAGCAGTTTCAGACTAGCGGGAGGTTTTATAGCAGATACGCAGTATTTT. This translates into CASSFRLAGGFIADTQYF.

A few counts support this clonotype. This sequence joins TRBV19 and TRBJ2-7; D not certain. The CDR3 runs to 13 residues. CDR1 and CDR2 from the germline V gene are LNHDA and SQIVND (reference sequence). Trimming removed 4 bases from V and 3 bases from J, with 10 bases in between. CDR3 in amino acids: CASSNKANYEQYF. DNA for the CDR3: TGTGCCAGTAGTAACAAAGCGAACTACGAGCAGTACTTC.

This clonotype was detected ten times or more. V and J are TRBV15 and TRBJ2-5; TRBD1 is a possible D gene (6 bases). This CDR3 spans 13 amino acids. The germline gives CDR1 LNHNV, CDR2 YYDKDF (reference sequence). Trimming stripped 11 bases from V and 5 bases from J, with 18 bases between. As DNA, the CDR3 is TGTGCCTCTGCTTCAGGGGATGTCGAGACCCAGTACTTC. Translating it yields CASASGDVETQYF.

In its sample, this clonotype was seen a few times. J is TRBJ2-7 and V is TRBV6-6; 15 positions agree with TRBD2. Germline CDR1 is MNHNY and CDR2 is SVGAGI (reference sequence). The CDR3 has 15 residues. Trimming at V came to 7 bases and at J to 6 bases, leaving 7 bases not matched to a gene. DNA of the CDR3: TGTGCCAGCAAGGTCGGGACTAGCGGGAGGTCCGAGCAGTACTTC. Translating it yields CASKVGTSGRSEQYF.

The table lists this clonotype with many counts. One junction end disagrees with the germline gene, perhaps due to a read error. CDR3 sequence reads: CASSFGDYEQYF. The CDR3, as DNA: TGTGCCAGCAGCTTCGGAGACTACGAGCAGTACTTC. The chain couples TRBV5-1 to TRBJ2-7; no clear D gene. Germline V gene lookup returns CDR1 SGHRS and CDR2 YFSETQ. The CDR3 runs 12 residues.

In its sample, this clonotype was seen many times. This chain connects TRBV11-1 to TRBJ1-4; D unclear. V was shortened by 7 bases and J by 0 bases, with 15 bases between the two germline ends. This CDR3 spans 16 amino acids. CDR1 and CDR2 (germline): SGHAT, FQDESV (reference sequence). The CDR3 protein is CASTLGIDATNEKLFF. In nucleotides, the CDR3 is TGTGCCAGCACGCTCGGGATAGATGCAACTAATGAAAAACTGTTTTTT.

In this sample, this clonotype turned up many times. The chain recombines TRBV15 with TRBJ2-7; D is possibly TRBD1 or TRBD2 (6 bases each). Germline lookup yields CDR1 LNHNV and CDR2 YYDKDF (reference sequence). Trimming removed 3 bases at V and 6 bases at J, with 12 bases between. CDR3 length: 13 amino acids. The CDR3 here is CATSRRGGGEQYF. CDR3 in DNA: TGTGCCACCAGCAGGCGAGGAGGGGGCGAGCAGTACTTC.

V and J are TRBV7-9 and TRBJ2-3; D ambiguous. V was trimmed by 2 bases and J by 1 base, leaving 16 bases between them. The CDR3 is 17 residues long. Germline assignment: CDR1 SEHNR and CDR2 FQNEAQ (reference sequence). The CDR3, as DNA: TGTGCCAGCAGCTTAAGCGCCTACCTCGTGGGCACAGATACGCAGTATTTT. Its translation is CASSLSAYLVGTDTQYF.

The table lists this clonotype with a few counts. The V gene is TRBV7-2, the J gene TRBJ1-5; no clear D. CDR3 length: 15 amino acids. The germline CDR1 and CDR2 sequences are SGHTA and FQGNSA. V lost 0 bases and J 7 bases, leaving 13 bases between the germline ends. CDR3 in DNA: TGTGCCAGCAGCTTAGCTGAGGAAACCTTCCAGCCCCAGCATTTT. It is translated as CASSLAEETFQPQHF.

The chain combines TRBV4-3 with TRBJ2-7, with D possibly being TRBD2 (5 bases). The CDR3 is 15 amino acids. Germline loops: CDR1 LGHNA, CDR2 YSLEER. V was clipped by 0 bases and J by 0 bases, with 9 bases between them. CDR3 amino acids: CASSQDHGSSYEQYF. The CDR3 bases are TGCGCCAGCAGCCAAGATCATGGGAGCTCCTACGAGCAGTACTTC.

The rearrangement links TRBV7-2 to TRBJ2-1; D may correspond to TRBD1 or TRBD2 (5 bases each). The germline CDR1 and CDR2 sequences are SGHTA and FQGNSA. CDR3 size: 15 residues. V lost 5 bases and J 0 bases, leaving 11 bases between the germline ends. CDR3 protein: CASSPRDHSYNEQFF. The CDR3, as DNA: TGTGCCAGCAGCCCCCGGGACCACTCCTACAATGAGCAGTTCTTC.

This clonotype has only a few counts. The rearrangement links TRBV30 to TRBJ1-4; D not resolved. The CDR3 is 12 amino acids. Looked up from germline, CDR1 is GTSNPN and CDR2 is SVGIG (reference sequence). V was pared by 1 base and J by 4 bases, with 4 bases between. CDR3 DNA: TGTGCCTGGAGTGGAGATAATGAAAAACTGTTTTTT. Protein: CAWSGDNEKLFF.

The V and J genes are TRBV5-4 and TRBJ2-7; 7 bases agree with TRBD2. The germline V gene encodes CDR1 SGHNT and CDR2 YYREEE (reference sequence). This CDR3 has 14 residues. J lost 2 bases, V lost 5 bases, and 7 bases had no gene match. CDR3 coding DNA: TGTGCCAGCAGTCAACGGGACTACCCCTACGAGCAGTACTTC. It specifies CASSQRDYPYEQYF.

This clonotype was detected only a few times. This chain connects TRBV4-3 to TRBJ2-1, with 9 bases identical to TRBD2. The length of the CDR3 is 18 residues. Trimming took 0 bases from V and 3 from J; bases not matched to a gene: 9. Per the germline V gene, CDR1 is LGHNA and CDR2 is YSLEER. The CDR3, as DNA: TGCGCCAGCAGCCAAGATCCCGATCTAGCGGGGTTCTACAATGAGCAGTTCTTC. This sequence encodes CASSQDPDLAGFYNEQFF.

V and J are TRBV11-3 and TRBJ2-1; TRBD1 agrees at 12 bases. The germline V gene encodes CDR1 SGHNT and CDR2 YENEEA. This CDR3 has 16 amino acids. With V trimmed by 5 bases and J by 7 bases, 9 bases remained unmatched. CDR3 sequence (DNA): TGTGCCAGCAGCATGACCGGGACAGGGGGCTTGAATGAGCAGTTCTTC. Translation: CASSMTGTGGLNEQFF.

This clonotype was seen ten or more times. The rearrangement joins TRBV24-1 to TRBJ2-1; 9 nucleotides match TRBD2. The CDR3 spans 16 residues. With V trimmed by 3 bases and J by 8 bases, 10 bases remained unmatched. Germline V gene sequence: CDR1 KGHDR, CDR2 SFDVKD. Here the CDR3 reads CATSDPLSGGKHEQFF. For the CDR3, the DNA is TGTGCCACCAGTGATCCCCTAAGCGGGGGGAAGCATGAGCAGTTCTTC.

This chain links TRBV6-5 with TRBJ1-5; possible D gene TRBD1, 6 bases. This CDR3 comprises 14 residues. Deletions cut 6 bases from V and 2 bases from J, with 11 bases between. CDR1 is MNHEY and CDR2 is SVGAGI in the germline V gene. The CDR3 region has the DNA TGTGCCAGCAGCAGGGGCCGGCGCAATCAGCCCCAGCATTTT. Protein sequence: CASSRGRRNQPQHF.